This TCR beta chain originates from a study of T cell changes during pregnancy in multiple sclerosis. Here immunoSEQ multiplex PCR was the method, and the copy in TCRdb shows in-frame clones only, minus some. The profile shows 75,000 to 100,000 clones, 90% to 95% of them singletons. The sequence was collected from a female donor in good health, enrolled as a control in a pregnancy study. Material: peripheral blood, obtained after pregnancy.

This CDR3 is CSVVFEVNTIYF. The DNA for the CDR3 is TGCAGCGTTGTCTTCGAGGTGAACACCATATATTTT. The genes are TRBV29-1 and TRBJ1-3; no clear D. V shed 4 bases and J shed 7 bases, with 11 bases lying between them. This CDR3 region has 12 residues. Germline CDR1 is SQVTM and CDR2 is ANQGSEA.